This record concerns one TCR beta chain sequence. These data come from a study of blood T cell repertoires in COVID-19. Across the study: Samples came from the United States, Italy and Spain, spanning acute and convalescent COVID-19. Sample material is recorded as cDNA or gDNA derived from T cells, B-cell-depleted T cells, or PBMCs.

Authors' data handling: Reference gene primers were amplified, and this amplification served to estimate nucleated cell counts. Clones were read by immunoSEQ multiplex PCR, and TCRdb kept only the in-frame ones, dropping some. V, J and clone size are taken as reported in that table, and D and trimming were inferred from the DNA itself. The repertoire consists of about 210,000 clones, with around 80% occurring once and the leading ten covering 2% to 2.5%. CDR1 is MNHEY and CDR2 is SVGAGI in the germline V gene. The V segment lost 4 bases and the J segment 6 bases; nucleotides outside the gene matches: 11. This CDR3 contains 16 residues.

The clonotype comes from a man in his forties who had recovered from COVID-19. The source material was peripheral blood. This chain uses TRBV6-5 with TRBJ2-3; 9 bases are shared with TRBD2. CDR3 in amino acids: CASSSLAGSGRDTQYF. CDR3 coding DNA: TGTGCCAGCAGTTCCCTAGCGGGATCAGGTCGGGATACGCAGTATTTT.